The rows below give T cell receptor beta chains drawn from one sample of a study of blood T cells in healthy people across ages. TCRdb itself ran the 5' RACE reads through MiXCR, one entry per CDR3 protein. The table records hundreds of thousands of distinct CDR3 sequences, just under 25% of them present only once. The sample also formed part of further work on T cells of mothers and their children.

The sequencing sample was made of blood. All receptors come from a boy between 10 and 17 years old in good health. Each CDR3 is given with its conserved first and last residue. D genes are given only for firm matches. The size entry is marked missing in some rows and otherwise reads once, few, many or a size class.

CDR3 protein: CASSGQATYNEQFF
CDR3 DNA: TGTGCCAGCAGCGGACAGGCTACCTACAATGAGCAGTTCTTC
clone size: -
J gene: TRBJ2-1
V gene: TRBV9
D gene: -

CDR3 protein: CASSLRGQAYEQYF
CDR3 DNA: TGTGCCAGCAGCTTGCGGGGACAGGCCTACGAGCAGTACTTC
clone size: few
J gene: TRBJ2-7
V gene: TRBV5-6
D gene: TRBD1

CDR3 protein: CSAVSSRDIQYF
CDR3 DNA: TGCAGCGCCGTTTCTAGCCGGGACATTCAGTACTTC
clone size: many
J gene: TRBJ2-4
V gene: TRBV29-1
D gene: -

CDR3 protein: CASTTGLNEKLFF
CDR3 DNA: TGTGCCAGCACTACAGGGCTGAATGAAAAACTGTTTTTT
clone size: few
J gene: TRBJ1-4
V gene: TRBV7-9
D gene: -

CDR3 protein: CASSYGTSGAQQFF
CDR3 DNA: TGTGCCAGCAGTTACGGGACTAGCGGGGCTCAGCAGTTCTTC
clone size: few
J gene: TRBJ2-1
V gene: TRBV6-5
D gene: TRBD2

CDR3 protein: CASSSETDGYTF
CDR3 DNA: TGTGCCAGCAGTAGTGAGACCGATGGCTACACCTTC
clone size: -
J gene: TRBJ1-2
V gene: TRBV12-3/TRBV12-4
D gene: -

CDR3 protein: CASSLAGAVDTQYF
CDR3 DNA: TGCGCCAGCAGCTTGGCGGGGGCCGTAGATACGCAGTATTTT
clone size: many
J gene: TRBJ2-3
V gene: TRBV5-1
D gene: -

CDR3 protein: CASSLVWVGVMNEQFF
CDR3 DNA: TGTGCCAGCAGCTTGGTTTGGGTAGGGGTGATGAATGAGCAGTTCTTC
clone size: -
J gene: TRBJ2-1
V gene: TRBV5-6
D gene: -

CDR3 protein: CASKTGYGANVLTF
CDR3 DNA: TGTGCCAGTAAGACAGGATATGGGGCCAACGTCCTGACTTTC
clone size: few
J gene: TRBJ2-6
V gene: TRBV6-5
D gene: -

CDR3 protein: CSVVGRTDTGELFF
CDR3 DNA: TGCAGCGTTGTCGGGAGGACGGACACCGGGGAGCTGTTTTTT
clone size: -
J gene: TRBJ2-2
V gene: TRBV29-1
D gene: TRBD2

CDR3 protein: CASSFLGGSGANVLTF
CDR3 DNA: TGTGCCAGCAGTTTCCTGGGGGGCAGTGGGGCCAACGTCCTGACTTTC
clone size: -
J gene: TRBJ2-6
V gene: TRBV28
D gene: -